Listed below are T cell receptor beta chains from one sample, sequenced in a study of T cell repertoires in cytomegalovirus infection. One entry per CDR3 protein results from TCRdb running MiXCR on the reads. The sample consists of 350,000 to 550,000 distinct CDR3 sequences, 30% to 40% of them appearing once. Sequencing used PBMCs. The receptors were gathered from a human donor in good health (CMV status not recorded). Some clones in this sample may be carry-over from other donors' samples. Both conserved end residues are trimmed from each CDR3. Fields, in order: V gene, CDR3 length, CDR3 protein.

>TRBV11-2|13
ASSPAGQLNSPLH
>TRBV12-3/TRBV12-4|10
DSSPDRGPQH
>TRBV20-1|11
SAGSRGLYEQY
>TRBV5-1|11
ASSLRTNYEQY
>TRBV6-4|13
ASSDSLGHLTEAF
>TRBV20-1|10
SASIGGNEQF
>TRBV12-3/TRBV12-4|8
ASRGGEAF
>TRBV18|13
ASSPRQGGTDTQY
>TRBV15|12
ATSGPTRNTEAF
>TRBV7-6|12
ASSLKPSGNTIY
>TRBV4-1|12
ASSQAGFEDTQY
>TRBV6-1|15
ASSEIPPGRSNQPQP
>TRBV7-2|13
ASSSAGTGLNEQY
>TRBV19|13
ASSMNVGGSDTQY
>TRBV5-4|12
ASSTGLATDTQY
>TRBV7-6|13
ASSLVSRDWDTQY
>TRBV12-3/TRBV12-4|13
ASSRQVSFNQPQH
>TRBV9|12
ASSALAGGPEQF
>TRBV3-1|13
ASSQGGGASEKLF
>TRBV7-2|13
ASSLFRGGQETQY
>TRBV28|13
ASKSSGLSPYEQY
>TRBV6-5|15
ASSYSFRVPGNTEAF
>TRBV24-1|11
ATSDDRGYTQY
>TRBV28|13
ASRGDSPINQPQH
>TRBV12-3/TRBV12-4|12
ASSPNPGSQPQH
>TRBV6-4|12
ASSDRLGGEKLF
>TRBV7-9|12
ASSVGVRNTEAF
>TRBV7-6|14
ASSLTGTAVSTEAF
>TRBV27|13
ASSLGDFNYNEQF
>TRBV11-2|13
ASSPRTANQETQY
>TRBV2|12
ASSDRQYSYEQY
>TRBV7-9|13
ASSLGPGQGSGYT
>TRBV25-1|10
ASRGLYYEQY
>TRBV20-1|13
SARGTSGGGNEQF
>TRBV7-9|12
ASSRLGAGSPLH
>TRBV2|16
ASTPGLAGEPPSNEQF
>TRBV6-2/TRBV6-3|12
ASSYFKASYEQY
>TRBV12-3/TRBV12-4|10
ASSFHNSPLH
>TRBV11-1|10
ASSRGGAEAF
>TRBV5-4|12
ASSLWGSNTEAF
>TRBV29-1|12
SVEQSGSNYGYT
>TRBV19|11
ASTVGPLSPLH
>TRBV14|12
ASSQVLGGGELF
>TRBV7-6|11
ASSPNRVNEQF
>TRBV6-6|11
ASSYIQNQPQH
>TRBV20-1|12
SAHQDSSDYGYT
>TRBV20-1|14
SARGPTPQGGYEQY